One sample yielded the 13 T cell receptor beta chains listed below, sequenced in a study of blood T cell repertoires in COVID-19. The repertoire was sequenced with immunoSEQ multiplex PCR; TCRdb's copy has only in-frame clones and lacks some. This table has about 45,000 clones, over 70% appearing once. Sequences were obtained from peripheral blood. These receptors came from a man between 65 and 85 years old with acute or convalescent COVID-19.

The rearrangement joins TRBV7-2 to TRBJ2-4, with 7 bases lining up with TRBD2. The CDR3 extends over 13 amino acids. Unmatched junction bases numbered 0, after V lost 0 bases and J lost 7 bases. Germline V CDR1 and CDR2: SGHTA, FQGNSA. This chain's CDR3 is CASSLAGGNIQYF. CDR3 nucleotides: TGTGCCAGCAGCTTAGCCGGGGGGAACATTCAGTACTTC.

The V call is TRBV7-2, the J call TRBJ2-7; 12 bases match TRBD1. Germline trimming cut 2 bases from V and 5 bases from J; bases unmatched to any gene: 4. The V gene's germline CDR1 is SGHTA and CDR2 FQGNSA. The CDR3 runs to 15 residues. The CDR3 here is CASSLLGQGANEQYF. The DNA for the CDR3 is TGTGCCAGCAGCTTATTGGGACAGGGGGCAAACGAGCAGTACTTC.

On this clone: The same CDR3 is also encoded by other DNA sequences in this sample. This chain uses TRBV4-3 with TRBJ2-7; the D gene is possibly TRBD1 (6 bases). The CDR3 has 14 residues. Trimming shortened V by 0 bases and J by 2 bases, and 8 bases separated the two germline ends. CDR1 is LGHNA and CDR2 is YSLEER in the germline V gene. The CDR3 DNA reads as TGCGCCAGCAGCCAAGATAACAGGGCCTACGAGCAGTACTTC. It translates to CASSQDNRAYEQYF.

The chain links TRBV6-5 to TRBJ2-7; possibly TRBD2 for D (6 bases). Deletions cut 8 bases from V and 6 bases from J, with 17 bases between. This CDR3 has 13 residues. Germline lookup yields CDR1 MNHEY and CDR2 SVGAGI. The DNA for the CDR3 is TGTGCCAGCGGGGGGACCGGGCTGGGCGAGCAGTACTTC. Its translation is CASGGTGLGEQYF.

This rearrangement joins TRBV29-1 to TRBJ1-3; unclear D gene. V was trimmed by 5 bases and J by 1 base, leaving 3 bases between them. The germline V gene has CDR1 SQVTM and CDR2 ANQGSEA. This CDR3 region has 11 residues. The CDR3 DNA reads TGCAGCGTTTCGTCTGGAAACACCATATATTTT. It yields the protein CSVSSGNTIYF.

The table lists this clone with a few counts. The chain uses TRBV4-1 and TRBJ1-1; D not resolved. Deletions cut 1 base from V and 1 base from J, with 13 bases between. The CDR3 is 16 residues long. Looked up from germline, CDR1 is MGHRA and CDR2 is YSYEKL. CDR3 amino acids: CASSQGVRGGNTEAFF. CDR3 bases: TGCGCCAGCAGCCAAGGAGTTCGGGGAGGGAACACTGAAGCTTTCTTT.

The chain joins TRBV2 to TRBJ2-3, with TRBD1 matching 10 bases. J gave up 3 bases and V 6 bases, and 3 bases lay outside the gene matches. This CDR3 comprises 14 residues. Germline V CDR1 and CDR2: SNHLY, FYNNEI. The CDR3 region is CASRDRGVTDTQYF. The DNA for the CDR3 is TGTGCCAGCAGGGACAGGGGGGTTACAGATACGCAGTATTTT.

This clone was detected only a few times. The CDR3 DNA is TGCGCCAGCAGTGAGTCGGGGGGTAAAGCTTTCTTT. It yields the protein CASSESGGKAFF. V usage is TRBV10-2 and J usage is TRBJ1-1; D possibly corresponds to TRBD1 (5 bases). The germline CDR1 and CDR2 sequences are WSHSY and SAAADI. This CDR3 is built from 12 residues. The V end was cut by 0 bases, the J end by 9 bases, with 8 bases between.

The genes are TRBV3-1 (or the pseudogene TRBV3-2) and TRBJ2-1; 13 bases align to TRBD2. V gave up 10 bases and J gave up 2 bases; unmatched junction bases: 5. This CDR3 comprises 15 residues. Looked up from germline, CDR1 is LGHDT and CDR2 is YNNKEL (reference sequence). The CDR3 is CATRLAGGPYNEQFF. CDR3 bases: TGTGCCACCAGACTAGCGGGGGGCCCCTACAATGAGCAGTTCTTC.

This chain links TRBV4-3 with TRBJ1-2; D not resolved. Trimming took 0 bases from V and 11 from J, leaving 16 bases between them. CDR1 and CDR2 (germline): LGHNA, YSLEER. The CDR3 is made up of 14 amino acids. The CDR3 coding sequence is TGCGCCAGCAGCCAAGATAGCCATGCTCGGCGTTACACCTTC. It yields the protein CASSQDSHARRYTF.

The V call is TRBV15, the J call TRBJ1-4; 12 bases agree with TRBD1. The length of the CDR3 is 15 residues. Germline-derived CDR1 and CDR2 are LNHNV and YYDKDF (reference sequence). V was pared by 10 bases and J by 7 bases, with 10 bases of the junction left unmatched. The CDR3 sequence: CAITSPGQGAEKLFF. CDR3 bases: TGTGCCATCACCTCTCCGGGACAGGGGGCTGAAAAACTGTTTTTT.

The chain uses TRBV27 and TRBJ2-7; the D gene is possibly TRBD2 (6 bases). CDR3 length: 14 amino acids. Germline V gene data show CDR1 as MNHEY and CDR2 as SMNVEV (reference sequence). The V gene lost 3 bases and the J gene lost 6 bases, with 15 bases spanning the gap. CDR3 bases: TGTGCCAGCAGTTTTAGCGGTGCAAGGGCCGAGCAGTACTTC. This encodes CASSFSGARAEQYF.

The chain couples TRBV4-2 to TRBJ1-5; 8 positions match TRBD1. Germline trimming cut 0 bases from V and 2 bases from J; bases unmatched to any gene: 9. The CDR3 has 18 residues. Germline assignment: CDR1 LGHNA and CDR2 YNFKEQ. DNA of the CDR3: TGTGCCAGCAGCCAAGAAGGCGGTAAGGACAGGGGCAATCAGCCCCAGCATTTT. Protein sequence: CASSQEGGKDRGNQPQHF.